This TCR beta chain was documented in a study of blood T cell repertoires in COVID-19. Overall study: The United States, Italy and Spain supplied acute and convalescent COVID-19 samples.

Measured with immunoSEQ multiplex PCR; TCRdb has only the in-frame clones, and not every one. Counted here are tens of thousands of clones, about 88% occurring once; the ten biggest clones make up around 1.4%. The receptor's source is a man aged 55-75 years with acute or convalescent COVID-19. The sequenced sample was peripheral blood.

The CDR3 spells CASSGSGVETQYF. CDR3 in DNA: TGTGCCAGCTCGGGGAGTGGTGTAGAGACCCAGTACTTC. The rearrangement joins TRBV18 to TRBJ2-5; D may be TRBD2 (5 bases). V lost 6 bases and J 4 bases, leaving 12 bases between the germline ends. The CDR3 consists of 13 residues. CDR1 and CDR2 (germline): KGHSH, LQKENI.